This passage covers 25 T cell receptor beta chains from one sample sequenced in a study of blood T cell repertoires in COVID-19. The data were produced by immunoSEQ multiplex PCR, yet TCRdb's version contains in-frame clones alone and is incomplete. Of approximately 290,000 clones listed, 80% to 90% were seen once; the top ten hold approximately 4.2%. The material sequenced was PBMCs or T cells enriched from blood (not recorded which). These receptors were obtained from a woman aged 25 to 39 who had recovered from COVID-19.

The chain uses TRBV3-1 (or the pseudogene TRBV3-2) and TRBJ1-2; D is unclear. V was clipped by 4 bases and J by 3 bases, with 6 bases between them. Germline CDR1 is LGHDT and CDR2 is YNNKEL (reference sequence). This CDR3 is 12 amino acids long. The CDR3 is CASSRHYYGYTF. CDR3 sequence (DNA): TGTGCCAGCAGCCGTCACTACTATGGCTACACCTTC.

The chain employs TRBV12-3 or TRBV12-4 and TRBJ1-1; D unclear. This CDR3 region has 13 residues. Trimming removed 4 bases from V and 2 bases from J, with 8 bases in between. CDR3: CASSYSSNTEAFF. In nucleotides, the CDR3 is TGTGCCAGCAGTTACAGTTCAAACACTGAAGCTTTCTTT.

This rearrangement joins TRBV9 to TRBJ1-1, with TRBD1 matching 7 bases. With V trimmed by 2 bases and J by 7 bases, 5 bases remained unmatched. There are 13 residues in the CDR3. Germline V gene data show CDR1 as SGDLS and CDR2 as YYNGEE. CDR3 region: CASSVKRTGEAFF. The CDR3, as DNA: TGTGCCAGCAGCGTCAAGAGGACAGGTGAAGCTTTCTTT. The whole variable domain, filled in from reference TRBV9 and TRBJ1-1, reads DSGVTQTPKHLITATGQRVTLRCSPRSGDLSVYWYQQSLDQGLQFLIQYYNGEERAKGNILERFSAQQFPDLHSELNLSSLELGDSALYFCASSVKRTGEAFFGQGTRLTVV.

This clone was observed a single time. The chain joins TRBV20-1 to TRBJ1-2; D remains unclear. The CDR3 loop spans 16 amino acids. V lost 3 bases, J lost 2 bases, and 19 bases lay in between. Germline CDR1 is DFQATT and CDR2 is SNEGSKA (reference sequence). CDR3 sequence (DNA): TGCAGTGCTAGTAACGAGAGACAAACTCGGAACTATGGCTACACCTTC. The encoded protein is CSASNERQTRNYGYTF.

The rearrangement uses TRBV10-2 and TRBJ2-7; D uncertain. This CDR3 is 13 amino acids long. The germline V and J ends were trimmed by 10 bases and 0 bases, with 13 bases remaining between them. Germline lookup yields CDR1 WSHSY and CDR2 SAAADI. CDR3 protein: CAIQISGSYEQYF. The CDR3 bases are TGCGCCATCCAGATATCGGGCTCCTACGAGCAGTACTTC.

The V and J genes are TRBV27 and TRBJ1-6; the D gene is possibly TRBD1 (5 bases). The CDR3 contains 16 residues. V was pared by 5 bases and J by 4 bases, with 15 bases between. From germline, CDR1 is MNHEY and CDR2 SMNVEV (reference sequence). The CDR3 spells CASSPSGVSYNSPLHF. The CDR3 nucleotides read TGTGCCAGCAGTCCCTCGGGGGTTTCTTATAATTCACCCCTCCACTTT.

The CDR3 is CASLQGRGYTF. CDR3 nucleotides: TGTGCCAGCCTCCAGGGGCGAGGCTACACCTTC. The genes are TRBV7-9 and TRBJ1-2, with a weak D call TRBD1 (6 bases). V gave up 8 bases and J gave up 8 bases, with 12 bases separating them. The CDR3 runs to 11 residues. Germline V gene lookup returns CDR1 SEHNR and CDR2 FQNEAQ (reference sequence).

The chain carries TRBV28 and TRBJ1-5; D is unresolved. The CDR3 is made up of 14 amino acids. V was clipped by 8 bases and J by 4 bases, with 15 bases between them. CDR1 and CDR2 (germline): MDHEN, SYDVKM. The CDR3 sequence: CASGPPNGNQPQHF. The CDR3 nucleotides read TGTGCCAGCGGTCCGCCCAACGGTAATCAGCCCCAGCATTTT.

Only one count was recorded for this clone. This chain joins TRBV11-1 and TRBJ1-2; D is unclear. CDR3 size: 13 residues. Between the trimmed V and J ends, which lost 1 base and 2 bases, there was a span of 5 bases. The germline CDR1 and CDR2 sequences are SGHAT and FQDESV (reference sequence). In DNA form, the CDR3 reads TGTGCCAGCAGCTTAGAACGGAACTATGGCTACACCTTC. Amino acids: CASSLERNYGYTF.

The chain uses TRBV5-4 and TRBJ1-4; 10 bases line up with TRBD1. Germline trimming cut 2 bases from V and 7 bases from J; bases unmatched to any gene: 8. There are 16 residues in the CDR3. Germline V CDR1 and CDR2: SGHNT, YYREEE (reference sequence). CDR3 in DNA: TGTGCCAGCAGCTTAGGCCCCCGGGACAGGGGTGAAAAACTGTTTTTT. Translating it yields CASSLGPRDRGEKLFF.

The gene calls are TRBV19 and TRBJ2-3, with a possible D match to TRBD2 (7 bases). This CDR3 contains 14 residues. Looked up from germline, CDR1 is LNHDA and CDR2 is SQIVND (reference sequence). With 4 bases removed from V and 3 bases from J, the gap between germline ends came to 11 bases. The CDR3 here is CASSRGGETDTQYF. CDR3 DNA sequence: TGTGCCAGTAGTAGGGGGGGCGAGACAGATACGCAGTATTTT.

Details on this clone: The identical CDR3 is also encoded by other nucleotide sequences in the sample. This chain uses TRBV5-1 with TRBJ2-2; TRBD1 aligns across 7 bases. Germline CDR1 SGHRS, CDR2 YFSETQ. The CDR3 contains 14 residues. The J segment lost 5 bases and the V segment lost 0 bases, leaving 1 base of the junction unmatched. Written as DNA, the CDR3 is TGCGCCAGCAGCTTGGACAGGGGAACCGGGGAGCTGTTTTTT. Its translation is CASSLDRGTGELFF. The full variable domain, its missing parts supplied by reference TRBV5-1 and TRBJ2-2, is KAGVTQTPRYLIKTRGQQVTLSCSPISGHRSVSWYQQTPGQGLQFLFEYFSETQRNKGNFPGRFSGRQFSNSRSEMNVSTLELGDSALYLCASSLDRGTGELFFGEGSRLTVL.

This sequence joins TRBV9 and TRBJ2-7; D gene ambiguous. Germline V gene lookup returns CDR1 SGDLS and CDR2 YYNGEE. This CDR3 spans 15 amino acids. V was cut by 4 bases and J by 2 bases, with 16 bases left in between. The CDR3 reads CASSPIGSPAYEQYF. Here the CDR3 DNA reads TGTGCCAGCAGCCCGATAGGTAGCCCCGCCTACGAGCAGTACTTC.

This chain uses TRBV10-3 with TRBJ2-3, with TRBD2 as a possible D gene (6 bases). V was cut by 8 bases and J by 5 bases, with 11 bases left in between. The CDR3 covers 12 residues. CDR1 is ENHRY and CDR2 is SYGVKD in the germline V gene. This CDR3 reads CAIGRGGDTQYF. The CDR3 DNA is TGTGCCATCGGGCGGGGTGGAGATACGCAGTATTTT.

This clone occurred a few times. A read error may account for a junction end that differs from germline. V is TRBV7-2 and J is TRBJ2-7; TRBD1 agrees at 7 bases. The germline CDR1 and CDR2 sequences are SGHTA and FQGNSA. This CDR3 region has 15 residues. The CDR3: CASSLGGEGVDEQYF. The CDR3 bases are TGTGCCAGCAGTTTAGGGGGCGAGGGGGTGGACGAGCAGTACTTC. Full variable domain (remainder filled in from reference TRBV7-2 and TRBJ2-7): GAGVSQSPSNKVTEKGKDVELRCDPISGHTALYWYRQSLGQGLEFLIYFQGNSAPDKSGLPSDRFSAERTGGSVSTLTIQRTQQEDSAVYLCASSLGGEGVDEQYFGPGTRLTVT.

CDR3 in amino acids: CASSLAGGAGKETQYF. The CDR3 nucleotides read TGCGCCAGCAGCTTGGCCGGTGGGGCAGGGAAAGAGACCCAGTACTTC. The rearrangement joins TRBV5-1 to TRBJ2-5, with D maybe TRBD1 (5 bases). Per the germline V gene, CDR1 is SGHRS and CDR2 is YFSETQ. The germline V and J ends were trimmed by 0 bases and 3 bases, with 15 bases remaining between them. CDR3 length: 16 residues.

This clone has a single count. The genes are TRBV5-4 and TRBJ1-2; 7 nucleotides align to TRBD1. CDR3 size: 16 residues. V shed 3 bases, J shed 6 bases, and the junction held 14 bases outside the gene matches. CDR1 and CDR2 (germline): SGHNT, YYREEE (reference sequence). The CDR3 DNA follows: TGTGCCAGCAGCTCGGTCCAAGGGGCAGGGGGGCATGGCTACACCTTC. This sequence encodes CASSSVQGAGGHGYTF.

V is TRBV6-5 and J is TRBJ2-7; D is unresolved. V was trimmed by 5 bases and J by 4 bases, leaving 6 bases between them. The CDR3 runs 11 residues. CDR1 MNHEY and CDR2 SVGAGI come from the germline V gene. In DNA form, the CDR3 reads TGTGCCAGCAGTCAACAGTACGAGCAGTACTTC. Amino acid sequence: CASSQQYEQYF.

The chain combines TRBV27 with TRBJ2-1; 12 bases match TRBD2. The CDR3 length is 15 residues. J gave up 7 bases and V 6 bases, and 7 bases lay outside the gene matches. Germline lookup yields CDR1 MNHEY and CDR2 SMNVEV (reference sequence). The CDR3 is CASSPLAGGRNEQFF. The CDR3 DNA sequence: TGTGCCAGCAGCCCCCTAGCGGGGGGGCGGAATGAGCAGTTCTTC.

This clone occurred a few times. J is TRBJ1-5 and V is TRBV2; a possible D gene is TRBD1 (6 bases). Between the trimmed V and J ends, which lost 4 bases and 6 bases, there was a span of 16 bases. CDR1 and CDR2 (germline): SNHLY, FYNNEI. This CDR3 has 15 residues. Here the CDR3 DNA reads TGTGCCAGCAGTGTTTGGGGGGGCAAAACTCAGCCCCAGCATTTT. Translated: CASSVWGGKTQPQHF.

The chain has TRBV30 and TRBJ2-3; 7 nucleotides line up with TRBD2. CDR3 length: 17 amino acids. The trim removed 0 bases at V and 1 base at J, leaving 10 bases unmatched. Germline assignment: CDR1 GTSNPN and CDR2 SVGIG (reference sequence). The CDR3: CAWSVLATTDRTDTQYF. The CDR3 nucleotides are TGTGCCTGGAGTGTACTAGCGACAACCGATCGCACAGATACGCAGTATTTT.

The chain recombines TRBV3-1 (or the pseudogene TRBV3-2) with TRBJ2-5, with 12 bases fitting TRBD1. CDR1 LGHDT and CDR2 YNNKEL come from the germline V gene (reference sequence). V lost 3 bases and J lost 4; bases outside the gene matches: 6. The length of the CDR3 is 16 residues. CDR3 protein: CASSQMGQGAVETQYF. CDR3 nucleotides: TGTGCCAGCAGCCAGATGGGACAGGGGGCTGTAGAGACCCAGTACTTC.

The chain combines TRBV5-4 with TRBJ1-6; 9 nucleotides align to TRBD1. J was trimmed by 10 bases and V by 0 bases; bases with no gene match: 8. The length of the CDR3 is 16 residues. Germline CDR1 and CDR2: SGHNT and YYREEE (reference sequence). For the CDR3, the DNA is TGTGCCAGCAGCTTGGGGGCGGGACAGGGCAAATCACCCCTCCACTTT. This sequence encodes CASSLGAGQGKSPLHF.

The rearrangement links TRBV18 to TRBJ2-7; D perhaps matches TRBD1 (5 bases). Germline-derived CDR1 and CDR2 are KGHSH and LQKENI. The CDR3 is 15 amino acids. Trimming removed 3 bases from V and 2 bases from J, with 14 bases in between. CDR3 amino acids: CASSPKEGAAYEQYF. CDR3 sequence (DNA): TGTGCCAGCTCACCGAAAGAAGGGGCGGCCTACGAGCAGTACTTC. Full variable domain (remainder filled in from reference TRBV18 and TRBJ2-7): NAGVMQNPRHLVRRRGQEARLRCSPMKGHSHVYWYRQLPEEGLKFMVYLQKENIIDESGMPKERFSAEFPKEGPSILRIQQVVRGDSAAYFCASSPKEGAAYEQYFGPGTRLTVT.

This chain's CDR3 is CASGQGSYEQYF. The DNA for the CDR3 is TGTGCCAGCGGACAGGGATCCTACGAGCAGTACTTC. V gene TRBV19 combines with J gene TRBJ2-7; 8 bases line up with TRBD1. Trimming cost V 9 bases and J 1 base; bases outside gene matches: 2. Germline loops: CDR1 LNHDA, CDR2 SQIVND (reference sequence). The CDR3 covers 12 residues.